This TCR beta chain was recovered during a study of identifying expanded T cells in peripheral blood. Overall study findings and caveats: Variance in clone template counts between approximately two-week samples significantly increased with total template count across all healthy donors. Over approximately two and four weeks, about 16.4 and 19 clones changed, versus approximately 1.2 between replicates.

Germline lookup yields CDR1 SGHRS and CDR2 YFSETQ. The V segment lost 5 bases and the J segment 2 bases; nucleotides outside the gene matches: 6. This CDR3 is 16 amino acids long. Details on this clone: Its antigen remains unknown.

Generated by immunoSEQ multiplex PCR, the TCRdb table keeps only in-frame clones and is missing some. The top ten clones hold under 9% of a sample with more than 85,000 clones, about 88% of them seen once. During the collection period, no donor immune events like infections were recorded. Material for sequencing was blood. The chain is built from TRBV5-1 and TRBJ2-2; 10 positions match TRBD2. This TCR derives from a person aged 18 to 69 in good health. The CDR3 nucleotides read TGCGCCAGCAGTTTAGCGGGAGGCCTCAACACCGGGGAGCTGTTTTTT. Its translation: CASSLAGGLNTGELFF.